These 18 T cell receptor beta chains share one sample of origin, sequenced in a study of metastatic and nonmetastatic thyroid tumors. No patient had received any treatment before thyroid surgery. TCRdb re-called the PCR reads through MiXCR. This sample carries some 38,000 clones, approximately 20% of them seen once, and the ten largest clones take about 17%. What was sequenced was blood. Every receptor here comes from a female donor with papillary thyroid cancer or a benign thyroid nodule (not recorded which). Some clones in this sample may be carry-over from other donors' samples.

This clone appeared a few times. One end of the junction fails to match germline, which may point to a read error. The V and J genes are TRBV6-1 and TRBJ2-7; D is perhaps TRBD1 (6 bases). The CDR3 extends over 12 amino acids. Germline CDR1 and CDR2: MNHNS and SASEGT. The CDR3 region has the DNA TGTACCAGCAGTGACAGGACCGGAGAGCAGTACTTC. This translates into CTSSDRTGEQYF.

This clone appeared many times. The J gene is TRBJ1-5, the V gene TRBV5-6; the match to TRBD1 covers 9 bases. In germline, CDR1 is SGHDT, CDR2 YYEEEE. Unmatched junction bases numbered 8, after V lost 0 bases and J lost 7 bases. The length of the CDR3 is 16 residues. In DNA form, the CDR3 reads TGTGCCAGCAGCTTGGGATACAGGGGGCGCGACCAGCCCCAGCATTTT. Protein: CASSLGYRGRDQPQHF. Drawing the rest from reference TRBV5-6 and TRBJ1-5, the complete variable domain is DAGVTQSPTHLIKTRGQQVTLRCSPKSGHDTVSWYQQALGQGPQFIFQYYEEEERQRGNFPDRFSGHQFPNYSSELNVNALLLGDSALYLCASSLGYRGRDQPQHFGDGTRLSIL.

The chain is built from TRBV27 and TRBJ2-5; D might be TRBD1 (7 bases). V shed 10 bases and J shed 2 bases, with 17 bases lying between them. The CDR3 totals 14 residues. Germline V gene sequence: CDR1 MNHEY, CDR2 SMNVEV (reference sequence). The CDR3 bases are TGTGCCACCGGGCCAGGGGGGTTACAAGAGACCCAGTACTTC. Its protein product is CATGPGGLQETQYF.

Many counts were recorded for this clone. The chain has TRBV5-1 and TRBJ2-1, with 10 nucleotides matching TRBD2. The CDR3 consists of 17 residues. The V segment lost 0 bases and the J segment 9 bases; nucleotides outside the gene matches: 12. Germline values: CDR1 SGHRS, CDR2 YFSETQ. The chain's CDR3 is CASSLDRTSGARSEQFF. CDR3 in DNA: TGCGCCAGCAGCTTGGATAGGACTAGCGGAGCCAGGAGTGAGCAGTTCTTC.

This clone was seen many times. J is TRBJ1-2 and V is TRBV27; 8 nucleotides match TRBD1. Trimming cost V 5 bases and J 8 bases; bases outside gene matches: 7. Germline V gene lookup returns CDR1 MNHEY and CDR2 SMNVEV (reference sequence). This CDR3 is built from 13 residues. CDR3 sequence reads: CASSPTDRDGYTF. CDR3 DNA sequence: TGTGCCAGCAGTCCTACGGACAGGGACGGCTACACCTTC.

This clone came up many times. The chain combines TRBV11-3 with TRBJ2-3; D assignment may be TRBD1 or TRBD2 (5 bases each). Germline-derived CDR1 and CDR2 are SGHNT and YENEEA. Trimming shortened V by 4 bases and J by 5 bases, and 13 bases separated the two germline ends. The CDR3 sequence is 14 residues long. CDR3 DNA sequence: TGTGCCAGCAGCTCCCGGGACGGTGAAGATACGCAGTATTTT. It is translated as CASSSRDGEDTQYF. The variable domain in full, with the rest retrieved from reference TRBV11-3 and TRBJ2-3, is EAGVVQSPRYKIIEKKQPVAFWCNPISGHNTLYWYLQNLGQGPELLIRYENEEAVDDSQLPKDRFSAERLKGVDSTLKIQPAELGDSAVYLCASSSRDGEDTQYFGPGTRLTVL.

This clone was counted a few times. This clone may be a read error of a much larger clone one base away. Other DNA sequences of this sample code for an identical CDR3. The V and J genes are TRBV6-4 and TRBJ2-1; D is unclear. Trimming removed 11 bases from V and 0 bases from J, with 20 bases in between. The CDR3 is 16 residues long. Germline CDR1 is MRHNA and CDR2 is SNTAGT. For the CDR3, the DNA is TGTGCCTCGCTGATGAAGAGGCAGAGCTCCTACAATGAGCAGTTCTTC. It yields the protein CASLMKRQSSYNEQFF.

In this sample, this clone turned up many times. This chain connects TRBV7-2 to TRBJ2-7; 8 bases line up with TRBD2. The germline CDR1 and CDR2 sequences are SGHTA and FQGNSA. V gave up 3 bases and J gave up 3 bases; unmatched junction bases: 4. CDR3 length equals 14 residues. The CDR3 coding sequence is TGTGCCAGCAGCTTCCCAACTAGCGGCTACGAGCAGTACTTC. Translating it yields CASSFPTSGYEQYF.

This sequence joins TRBV20-1 and TRBJ2-1; 7 positions match TRBD1. This CDR3 contains 16 residues. With 4 bases clipped from V and 3 bases from J, the junction kept 12 bases outside the gene matches. Per the germline V gene, CDR1 is DFQATT and CDR2 is SNEGSKA (reference sequence). The CDR3 sequence is CSAIDLMTGYYNEQFF. The CDR3 DNA reads as TGCAGTGCTATAGATCTTATGACAGGGTACTACAATGAGCAGTTCTTC.

This clone is categorized as medium-sized. The chain employs TRBV28 and TRBJ1-6, with D possibly being TRBD1 (6 bases). This CDR3 comprises 18 residues. V dropped 4 bases and J dropped 9 bases, with 25 bases sitting between them. Germline V gene sequence: CDR1 MDHEN, CDR2 SYDVKM. The CDR3 bases are TGTGCCAGCAGTTCACATGGGTTCGGGACACAAGGGGGTTCACCCCTCCACTTT. The encoded protein is CASSSHGFGTQGGSPLHF.

In this sample, this clone turned up many times. The rearrangement links TRBV11-2 to TRBJ2-7; 9 nucleotides line up with TRBD2. The J segment lost 2 bases and the V segment lost 7 bases, leaving 3 bases of the junction unmatched. The CDR3 covers 13 residues. Germline V gene lookup returns CDR1 SGHAT and CDR2 FQNNGV. The CDR3 reads CASNLAGTYEQYF. Written as DNA, the CDR3 is TGTGCCAGCAACCTAGCGGGGACCTACGAGCAGTACTTC.

This clone came up many times. The V call is TRBV5-1, the J call TRBJ2-3; TRBD1 agrees at 8 bases. The germline CDR1 and CDR2 sequences are SGHRS and YFSETQ. V dropped 4 bases and J dropped 5; count of bases not matched to a gene: 15. The CDR3 is made up of 17 amino acids. The CDR3, as DNA: TGCGCCAGCAGCGCGGCTATCATGACAGGGGCGGAAGATACGCAGTATTTT. Protein: CASSAAIMTGAEDTQYF.

This chain uses TRBV20-1 with TRBJ2-7, with TRBD2 as a possible D gene (6 bases). Deletions cut 6 bases from V and 2 bases from J, with 17 bases between. CDR3 length: 14 amino acids. Germline V gene data show CDR1 as DFQATT and CDR2 as SNEGSKA (reference sequence). The CDR3 bases are TGCAGTGCGAGCCGGGACGGGGGAACCTACGAGCAGTACTTC. The encoded protein is CSASRDGGTYEQYF.

This clone was picked up many times. V and J are TRBV6-1 and TRBJ2-1; maybe TRBD1 (6 bases). The CDR3 is 14 residues long. With 3 bases removed from V and 4 bases from J, the gap between germline ends came to 10 bases. Looked up from germline, CDR1 is MNHNS and CDR2 is SASEGT. CDR3 sequence: CASSEGHGYNEQFF. DNA for the CDR3: TGTGCCAGCAGTGAGGGACACGGTTACAATGAGCAGTTCTTC.

This sequence joins TRBV3-1 and TRBJ2-2; D not resolved. The CDR3 extends over 10 amino acids. CDR1 and CDR2 from the germline V gene are LGHDT and YNNKEL (reference sequence). V gave up 8 bases and J gave up 8 bases, with 6 bases separating them. CDR3 in amino acids: CASSAGELFF. CDR3 nucleotide sequence: TGTGCCAGCTCGGCAGGGGAGCTGTTTTTT.

This clone occurred many times. Since a much larger clone is just one base distant, this may be a read error. Other DNA sequences in this sample translate to the same CDR3. The chain is built from TRBV29-1 and TRBJ1-2; a weak D match, TRBD1 (6 bases). Germline V gene data show CDR1 as SQVTM and CDR2 as ANQGSEA. The germline V and J ends were trimmed by 0 bases and 4 bases, with 24 bases remaining between them. The CDR3 contains 18 residues. The CDR3 nucleotides are TGCAGCGTTGAAGATCGGACTCCCACAGGGCCCCGAGGCTATGGCTACACCTTC. This gives the protein CSVEDRTPTGPRGYGYTF.

In regard to this clone: Since a much larger clone is just one base distant, this may be a read error. The chain is built from TRBV25-1 and TRBJ2-5, with a possible D match to TRBD1 (5 bases). The ends were cut back, 1 base at V and 5 bases at J, with 8 bases in the middle. CDR1 and CDR2 from the germline V gene are MGHDK and SYGVNS. This CDR3 has 13 amino acids. CDR3 amino acids: CASSEFKGETQYF. The CDR3 nucleotides read TGTGCCAGCAGTGAATTTAAGGGGGAGACCCAGTACTTC.

Concerning this clone itself: Being one base from a much bigger clone, this may be a read error. V gene TRBV28 combines with J gene TRBJ2-5; TRBD2 matches 14 bases. With V trimmed by 6 bases and J by 12 bases, 12 bases remained unmatched. Germline lookup yields CDR1 MDHEN and CDR2 SYDVKM. The CDR3 loop spans 15 amino acids. CDR3 sequence (DNA): TGTGCCAGCAGGCAGACTAGCGGGAGGGCGGCCCCCAAGTACTTC. This sequence encodes CASRQTSGRAAPKYF.